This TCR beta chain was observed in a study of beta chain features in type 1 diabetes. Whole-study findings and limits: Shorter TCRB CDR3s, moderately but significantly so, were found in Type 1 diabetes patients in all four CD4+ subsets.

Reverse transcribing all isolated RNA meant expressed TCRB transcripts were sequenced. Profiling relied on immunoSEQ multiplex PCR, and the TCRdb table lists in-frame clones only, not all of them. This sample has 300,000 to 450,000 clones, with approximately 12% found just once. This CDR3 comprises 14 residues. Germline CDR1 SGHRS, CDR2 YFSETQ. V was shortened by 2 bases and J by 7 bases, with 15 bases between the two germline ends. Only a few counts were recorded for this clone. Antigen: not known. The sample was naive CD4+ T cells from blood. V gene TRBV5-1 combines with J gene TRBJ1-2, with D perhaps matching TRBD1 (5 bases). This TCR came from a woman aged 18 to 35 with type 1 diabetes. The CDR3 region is CASSLDTPQGGYTF. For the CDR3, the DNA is TGCGCCAGCAGCTTAGACACCCCCCAGGGTGGCTACACCTTC.